This TCR beta chain was observed in a study of response to subunit inactivated influenza vaccine. General study findings and limits: Every seasonal influenza vaccination brings in few new T cells, the authors suggested.

The CDR3 length is 17 residues. Germline values: CDR1 DFQATT, CDR2 SNEGSKA (reference sequence). Trimming pared 3 bases from V and 0 bases from J, leaving 19 bases between. TCRdb re-called the RT-PCR reads through MiXCR, storing one row per CDR3 protein. The sample records fewer than 750,000 distinct CDR3 sequences, 11% to 15% being singletons. This clonotype was recorded at least ten times. Its target is not known. The starting material was PBMCs from blood, obtained approximately 12 days after vaccination. The clonotype originates from a man aged 45-60 years who received an inactivated influenza vaccine. The J gene is TRBJ2-3, the V gene TRBV20-1; D not resolved. Written as DNA, the CDR3 is TGCAGTGCTAGTCCTATCGGGCCCCACTCTAGCACAGATACGCAGTATTTT. Translated, it gives CSASPIGPHSSTDTQYF.